This T cell receptor beta chain was recorded in a study of blood T cells in healthy people across ages. Study overall: Roughly one uniquely barcoded beta molecule per two T cells was captured. General observations from the study: Estimates drawn from one million T cells were deemed to understate diversity.

In germline, CDR1 is SGHTA, CDR2 FQGNSA. The V end lost 6 bases, the J end lost 8 bases, and 16 bases lay between the germline ends. CDR3 length: 14 residues. Alongside a J-beta primer mix, a sample-barcoded 5' primer served in a second PCR lasting about 7 to 12 cycles. One entry per CDR3 protein, called by TCRdb with MiXCR from the 5' RACE reads. The sample shows over 1,500,000 distinct CDR3 sequences, more than 35% of them seen only once. This clonotype was seen a handful of times. Antigen unknown. The sequence came from a human donor in good health. Specimen: blood. The rearrangement links TRBV7-2 to TRBJ1-4, with TRBD1 as a possible D gene (5 bases). The DNA of the CDR3 is TGTGCCAGCAGTCAACTGGGGGTTAACGAAAAACTGTTTTTT. Translation: CASSQLGVNEKLFF.